The rows below give T cell receptor beta chains drawn from one sample of a study of cytomegalovirus exposure and HLA in healthy donors. This table comes from immunoSEQ multiplex PCR, and its TCRdb copy is limited to in-frame clones, with some not included. This sample has 110,000 or so clones; 13% to 15% occur once, and the top ten carry roughly 0.79%. Sequenced material: PBMCs. The receptors come from a female donor in good health and CMV-seronegative. Both conserved end residues are part of each CDR3. Each record gives: J gene, clone size, V gene, D gene, CDR3 protein, CDR3 DNA. D genes are given only for firm matches. Expanded clones get a size class; other rows say once, few or many, or leave the size out.

>TRBJ2-7|few|TRBV29-1|TRBD1
CSVTGQGAVYEQYF
TGCAGCGTTACAGGACAGGGGGCAGTCTACGAGCAGTACTTC
>TRBJ2-5|.|TRBV11-2|TRBD1
CASNPLGQGRWETQYF
TGTGCCAGCAACCCCTTAGGACAGGGTAGATGGGAGACCCAGTACTTC
>TRBJ1-2|few|TRBV28|.
CASTMDSPPGYTF
TGTGCCAGCACGATGGACAGCCCCCCTGGCTACACCTTC
>TRBJ1-3|few|TRBV7-9|.
CASSLSQGSGNTIYF
TGTGCCAGCAGCTTAAGTCAGGGCTCTGGAAACACCATATATTTT
>TRBJ1-5|few|TRBV10-3|.
CAISESRRNQPQHF
TGTGCCATCAGTGAGTCGCGAAGAAATCAGCCCCAGCATTTT
>TRBJ1-3|.|TRBV9|.
CASSSFPAAGNTIYF
TGTGCCAGCAGCTCCTTCCCCGCGGCTGGAAACACCATATATTTT
>TRBJ1-1|.|TRBV5-1|.
CASSLAPGPNTEAFF
TGCGCCAGCAGCTTGGCCCCAGGGCCAAACACTGAAGCTTTCTTT
>TRBJ1-2|.|TRBV30|.
CAWSVQVANYGYTF
TGTGCCTGGAGTGTCCAGGTAGCTAACTATGGCTACACCTTC
>TRBJ2-3|.|TRBV5-6|TRBD1
CASSFGQGLTDTQYF
TGTGCCAGCAGCTTCGGACAGGGATTAACAGATACGCAGTATTTT
>TRBJ1-1|.|TRBV19|TRBD1
CASSMGTGWTEAFF
TGTGCCAGTAGTATGGGGACAGGGTGGACTGAAGCTTTCTTT
>TRBJ2-7|few|TRBV29-1|TRBD1
CSVEDQGQGTMYEQYF
TGCAGCGTTGAAGACCAAGGACAGGGGACGATGTACGAGCAGTACTTC
>TRBJ1-1|.|TRBV5-1|.
CASSLGPGDTEAFF
TGCGCCAGCAGCCTGGGTCCGGGGGACACTGAAGCTTTCTTT
>TRBJ2-7|few|TRBV5-6|.
CASSLGIGARLYEQYF
TGTGCCAGCAGCTTGGGTATTGGCGCTCGACTCTACGAGCAGTACTTC
>TRBJ1-2|.|TRBV19|.
CASSSGPVYGYTF
TGTGCCAGTAGTTCAGGGCCGGTTTATGGCTACACCTTC
>TRBJ1-2|.|TRBV28|TRBD1
CALLARGLGVDGYTF
TGTGCCTTACTGGCCAGGGGGCTAGGTGTAGATGGCTACACCTTC
>TRBJ1-5|few|TRBV15|TRBD1
CATSSGTGRSQPQHF
TGTGCCACCAGCAGCGGGACAGGGCGATCTCAGCCCCAGCATTTT
>TRBJ2-3|.|TRBV28|TRBD2
CASSPPQREGLADTQYF
TGTGCCAGCAGCCCTCCCCAGCGGGAGGGCCTGGCAGATACGCAGTATTTT
>TRBJ2-2|.|TRBV6-1|TRBD1
CASSFDRATGELFF
TGTGCCAGCAGTTTCGACAGGGCCACCGGGGAGCTGTTTTTT
>TRBJ2-1|few|TRBV4-3|TRBD2
CASSQDLAGGLNNEQFF
TGCGCCAGCAGCCAAGATCTAGCGGGAGGACTTAACAATGAGCAGTTCTTC
>TRBJ2-1|.|TRBV11-2|.
CASSPDSGPYNEQFF
TGTGCCAGCAGCCCCGATAGCGGACCCTACAATGAGCAGTTCTTC
>TRBJ2-1|.|TRBV27|TRBD1
CATLGTGRYNEQFF
TGTGCCACCCTTGGGACAGGCCGCTACAATGAGCAGTTCTTC
>TRBJ2-1|.|TRBV28|TRBD1
CASSFGDRAYNEQFF
TGTGCCAGCAGTTTCGGGGACAGAGCCTACAATGAGCAGTTCTTC
>TRBJ2-1|.|TRBV7-2|TRBD2
CASSLVAGDGDEQFF
TGTGCCAGCAGCTTAGTAGCGGGAGATGGCGATGAGCAGTTCTTC
>TRBJ1-5|few|TRBV10-3|.
CATKGTLSNQPQHF
TGTGCCACCAAGGGGACATTAAGCAATCAGCCCCAGCATTTT
>TRBJ1-2|few|TRBV19|TRBD1
CASRNRGLGYTF
TGTGCCAGTAGGAACAGGGGGCTCGGCTACACCTTC
>TRBJ2-7|.|TRBV9|TRBD1
CASSVAGQPYEQYF
TGTGCCAGCAGCGTAGCGGGACAGCCGTACGAGCAGTACTTC
>TRBJ1-1|few|TRBV5-6|.
CASSFGHPNTEAFF
TGTGCCAGCAGCTTCGGACACCCGAACACTGAAGCTTTCTTT
>TRBJ2-1|few|TRBV25-1|TRBD2
CASRSWGGEQFF
TGTGCCAGCAGATCGTGGGGGGGTGAGCAGTTCTTC
>TRBJ2-7|.|TRBV7-9|TRBD2
CASSTTSASSYEQYF
TGTGCCAGCAGCACCACTAGCGCCAGCTCCTACGAGCAGTACTTC
>TRBJ1-2|.|TRBV19|TRBD1
CASRSLRDRGTGYGYTF
TGTGCCAGTAGGTCCTTAAGGGACAGGGGCACGGGCTATGGCTACACCTTC
>TRBJ2-1|few|TRBV5-4|.
CASSLLRTNDEQFF
TGTGCCAGCAGCTTGCTTAGGACTAATGATGAGCAGTTCTTC
>TRBJ2-2|few|TRBV5-4|TRBD2
CASSLGLAGWGTGELFF
TGTGCCAGCAGCTTGGGGTTAGCGGGATGGGGCACCGGGGAGCTGTTTTTT
>TRBJ2-3|.|TRBV6-6|.
CATGLRTDTQYF
TGTGCCACCGGACTTCGCACAGATACGCAGTATTTT
>TRBJ1-4|few|TRBV6-5|.
CASSRTRATNEKLFF
TGTGCCAGCAGCCGGACGCGGGCAACTAATGAAAAACTGTTTTTT
>TRBJ2-3|few|TRBV30|.
CAWSVPLQGPFTDTQYF
TGTGCCTGGAGTGTTCCCCTTCAGGGTCCCTTCACAGATACGCAGTATTTT
>TRBJ2-7|few|TRBV6-5|.
CASSLATQGEQYF
TGTGCCAGCAGTTTAGCCACCCAGGGCGAGCAGTACTTC
>TRBJ1-5|few|TRBV9|.
CASSVGQDNQPQHF
TGTGCCAGCAGCGTGGGCCAGGACAATCAGCCCCAGCATTTT
>TRBJ2-7|few|TRBV5-6|.
CASSPRLGSYEQYF
TGTGCCAGCAGCCCCCGACTAGGGTCCTACGAGCAGTACTTC
>TRBJ1-2|few|TRBV5-1|.
CASSLGPRGGYTF
TGCGCCAGCAGCTTGGGCCCAAGGGGGGGCTACACCTTC